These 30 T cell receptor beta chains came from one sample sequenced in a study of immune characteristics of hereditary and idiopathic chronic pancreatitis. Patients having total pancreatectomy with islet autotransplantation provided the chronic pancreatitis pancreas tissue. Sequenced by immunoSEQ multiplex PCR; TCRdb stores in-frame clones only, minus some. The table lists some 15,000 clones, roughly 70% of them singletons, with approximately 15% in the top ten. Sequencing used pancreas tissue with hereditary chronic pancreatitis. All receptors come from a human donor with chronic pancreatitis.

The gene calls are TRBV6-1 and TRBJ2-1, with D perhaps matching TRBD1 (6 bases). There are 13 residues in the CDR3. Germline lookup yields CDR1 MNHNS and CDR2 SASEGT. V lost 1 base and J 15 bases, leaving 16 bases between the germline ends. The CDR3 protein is CASSEGTASVWFF. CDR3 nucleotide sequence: TGTGCCAGCAGTGAAGGGACAGCCAGTGTTTGGTTCTTC.

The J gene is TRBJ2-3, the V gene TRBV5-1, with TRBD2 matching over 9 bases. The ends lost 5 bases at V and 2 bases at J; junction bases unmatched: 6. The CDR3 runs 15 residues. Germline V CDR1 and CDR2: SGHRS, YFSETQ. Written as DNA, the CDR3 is TGCGCCAGCAGAACGGCGGGAGGGATCACAGATACGCAGTATTTT. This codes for CASRTAGGITDTQYF.

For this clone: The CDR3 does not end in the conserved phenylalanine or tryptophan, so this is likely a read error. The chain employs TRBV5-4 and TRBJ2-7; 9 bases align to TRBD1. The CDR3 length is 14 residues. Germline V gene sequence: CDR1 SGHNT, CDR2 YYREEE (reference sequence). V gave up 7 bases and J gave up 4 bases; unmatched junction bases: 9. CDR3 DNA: TGTGCCAGCCAACCGGGACAGGGATCGTACGAGCAGTACCTC. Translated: CASQPGQGSYEQYL.

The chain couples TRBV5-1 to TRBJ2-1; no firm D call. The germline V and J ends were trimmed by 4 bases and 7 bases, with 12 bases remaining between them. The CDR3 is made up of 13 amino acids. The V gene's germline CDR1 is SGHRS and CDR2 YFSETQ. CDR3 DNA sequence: TGCGCCAGCAGCGGATCGGACGGGAATGAGCAGTTCTTC. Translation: CASSGSDGNEQFF.

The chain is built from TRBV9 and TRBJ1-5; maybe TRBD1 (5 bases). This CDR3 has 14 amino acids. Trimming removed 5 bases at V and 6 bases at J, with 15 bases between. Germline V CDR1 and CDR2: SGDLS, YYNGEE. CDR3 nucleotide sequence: TGTGCCAGCAGTACAACCGACGGGGGTCAGCCCCAGCATTTT. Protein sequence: CASSTTDGGQPQHF.

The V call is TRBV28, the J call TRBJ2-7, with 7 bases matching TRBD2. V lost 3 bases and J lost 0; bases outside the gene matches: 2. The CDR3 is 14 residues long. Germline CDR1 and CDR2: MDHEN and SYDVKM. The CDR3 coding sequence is TGTGCCAGCAGTTTTGGCGGGAGCTCCTACGAGCAGTACTTC. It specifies CASSFGGSSYEQYF. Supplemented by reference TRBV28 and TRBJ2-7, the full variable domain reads DVKVTQSSRYLVKRTGEKVFLECVQDMDHENMFWYRQDPGLGLRLIYFSYDVKMKEKGDIPEGYSVSREKKERFSLILESASTNQTSMYLCASSFGGSSYEQYFGPGTRLTVT.

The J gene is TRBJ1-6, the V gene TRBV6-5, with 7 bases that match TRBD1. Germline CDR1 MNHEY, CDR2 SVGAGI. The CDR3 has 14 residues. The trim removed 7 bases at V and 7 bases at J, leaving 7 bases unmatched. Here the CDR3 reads CASILGRGNSPLHF. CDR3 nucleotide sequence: TGTGCCAGCATTCTCGGCAGGGGGAATTCACCCCTCCACTTT.

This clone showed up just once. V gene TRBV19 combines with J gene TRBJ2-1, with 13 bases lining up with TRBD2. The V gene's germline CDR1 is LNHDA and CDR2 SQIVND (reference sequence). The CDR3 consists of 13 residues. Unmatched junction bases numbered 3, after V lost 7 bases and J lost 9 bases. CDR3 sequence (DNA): TGTGCCAGTAAACTAGCGGGAGGGGGTGAGCAGTTCTTC. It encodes CASKLAGGGEQFF.

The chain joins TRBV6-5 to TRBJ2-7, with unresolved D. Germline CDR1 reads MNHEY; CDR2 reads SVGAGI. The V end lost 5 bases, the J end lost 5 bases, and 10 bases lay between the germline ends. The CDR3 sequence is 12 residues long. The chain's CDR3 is CASSPSGHEQYF. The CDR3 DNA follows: TGTGCCAGCAGTCCTTCTGGGCACGAGCAGTACTTC.

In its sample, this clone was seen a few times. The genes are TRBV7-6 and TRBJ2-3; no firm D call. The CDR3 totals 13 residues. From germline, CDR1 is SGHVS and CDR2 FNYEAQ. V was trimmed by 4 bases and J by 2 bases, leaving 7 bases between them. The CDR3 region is CASSYELTDTQYF. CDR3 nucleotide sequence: TGTGCCAGCAGCTACGAACTCACAGATACGCAGTATTTT.

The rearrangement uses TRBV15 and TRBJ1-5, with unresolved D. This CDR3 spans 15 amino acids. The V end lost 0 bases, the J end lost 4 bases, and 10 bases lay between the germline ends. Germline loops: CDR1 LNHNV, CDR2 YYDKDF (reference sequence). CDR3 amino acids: CATSRERRNNQPQHF. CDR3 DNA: TGTGCCACCAGCAGAGAGCGAAGAAATAATCAGCCCCAGCATTTT. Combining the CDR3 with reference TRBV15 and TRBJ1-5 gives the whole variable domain DAMVIQNPRYQVTQFGKPVTLSCSQTLNHNVMYWYQQKSSQAPKLLFHYYDKDFNNEADTPDNFQSRRPNTSFCFLDIRSPGLGDTAMYLCATSRERRNNQPQHFGDGTRLSIL.

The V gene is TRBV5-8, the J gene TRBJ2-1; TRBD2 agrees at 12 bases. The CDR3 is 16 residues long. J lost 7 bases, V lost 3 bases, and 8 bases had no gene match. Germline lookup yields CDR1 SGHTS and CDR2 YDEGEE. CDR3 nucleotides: TGTGCCAGCAGCTCCCAAAGGACTAGCGGGGTTAATGAGCAGTTCTTC. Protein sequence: CASSSQRTSGVNEQFF. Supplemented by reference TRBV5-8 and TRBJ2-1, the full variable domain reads EAGVTQSPTHLIKTRGQQATLRCSPISGHTSVYWYQQALGLGLQFLLWYDEGEERNRGNFPPRFSGRQFPNYSSELNVNALELEDSALYLCASSSQRTSGVNEQFFGPGTRLTVL.

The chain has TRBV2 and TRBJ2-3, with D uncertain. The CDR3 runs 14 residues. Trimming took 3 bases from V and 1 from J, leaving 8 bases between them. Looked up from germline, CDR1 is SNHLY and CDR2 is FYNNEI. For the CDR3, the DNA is TGTGCCAGCAGTGACCGTGCTCGCACAGATACGCAGTATTTT. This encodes CASSDRARTDTQYF.

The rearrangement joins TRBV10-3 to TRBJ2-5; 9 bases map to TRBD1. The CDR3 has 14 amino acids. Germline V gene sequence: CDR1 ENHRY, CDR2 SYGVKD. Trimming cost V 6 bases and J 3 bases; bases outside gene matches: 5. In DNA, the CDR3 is TGTGCCATCAGAGCGGGACAGGGCAAAGAGACCCAGTACTTC. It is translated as CAIRAGQGKETQYF.

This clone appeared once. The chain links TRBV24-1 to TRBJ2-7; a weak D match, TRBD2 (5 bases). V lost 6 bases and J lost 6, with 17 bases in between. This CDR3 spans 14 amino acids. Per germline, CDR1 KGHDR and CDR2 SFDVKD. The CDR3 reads CATSLGPSLAEQYF. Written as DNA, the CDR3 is TGTGCCACCAGTCTAGGCCCGTCTCTAGCCGAGCAGTACTTC.

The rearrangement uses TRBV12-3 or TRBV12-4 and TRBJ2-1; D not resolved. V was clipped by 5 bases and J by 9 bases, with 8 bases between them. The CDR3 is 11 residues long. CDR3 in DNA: TGTGCCAGCAGTAAGATCAGTGAGCAGTTCTTC. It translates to CASSKISEQFF.

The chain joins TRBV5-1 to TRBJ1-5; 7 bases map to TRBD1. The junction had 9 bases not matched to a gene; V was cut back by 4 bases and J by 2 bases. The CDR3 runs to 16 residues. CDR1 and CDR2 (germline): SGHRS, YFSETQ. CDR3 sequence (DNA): TGCGCCAGCAGCGGAGACAGGGTAAGGGGCAATCAGCCCCAGCATTTT. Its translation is CASSGDRVRGNQPQHF.

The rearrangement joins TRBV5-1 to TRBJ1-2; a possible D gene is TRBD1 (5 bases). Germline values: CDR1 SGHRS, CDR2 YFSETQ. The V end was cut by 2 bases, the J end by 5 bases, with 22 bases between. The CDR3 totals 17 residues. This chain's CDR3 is CASSFDSQAGIMYGYTF. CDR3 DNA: TGCGCCAGCAGCTTTGATAGTCAGGCAGGGATTATGTATGGCTACACCTTC. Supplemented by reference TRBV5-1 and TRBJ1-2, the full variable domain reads KAGVTQTPRYLIKTRGQQVTLSCSPISGHRSVSWYQQTPGQGLQFLFEYFSETQRNKGNFPGRFSGRQFSNSRSEMNVSTLELGDSALYLCASSFDSQAGIMYGYTFGSGTRLTVV.

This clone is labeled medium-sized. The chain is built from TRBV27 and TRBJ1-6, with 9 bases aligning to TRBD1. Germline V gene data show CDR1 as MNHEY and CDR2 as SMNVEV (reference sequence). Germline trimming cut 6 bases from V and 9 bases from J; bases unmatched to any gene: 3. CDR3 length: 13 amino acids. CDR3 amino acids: CASSDRGFSPLHF. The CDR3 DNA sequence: TGTGCCAGCAGCGACAGGGGGTTTTCACCCCTCCACTTT.

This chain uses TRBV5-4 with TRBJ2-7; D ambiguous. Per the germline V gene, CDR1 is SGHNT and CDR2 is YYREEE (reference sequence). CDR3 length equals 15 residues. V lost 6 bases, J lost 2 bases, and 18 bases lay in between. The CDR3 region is CASTNGQRAPYEQYF. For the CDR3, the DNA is TGTGCCAGCACCAACGGGCAGCGAGCACCCTACGAGCAGTACTTC.

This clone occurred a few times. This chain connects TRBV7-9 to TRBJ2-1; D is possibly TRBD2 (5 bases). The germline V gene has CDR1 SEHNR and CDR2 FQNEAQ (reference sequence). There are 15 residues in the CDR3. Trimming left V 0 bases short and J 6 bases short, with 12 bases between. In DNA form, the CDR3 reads TGTGCCAGCAGCTTAGCGCGGTCGGGGAGCAATGAGCAGTTCTTC. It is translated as CASSLARSGSNEQFF.

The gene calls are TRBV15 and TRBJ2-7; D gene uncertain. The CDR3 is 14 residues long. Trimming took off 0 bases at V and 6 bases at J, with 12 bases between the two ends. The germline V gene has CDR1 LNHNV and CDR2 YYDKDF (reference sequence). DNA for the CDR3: TGTGCCACCAGCAGAGACGGGTACCCCAGCGAGCAGTACTTC. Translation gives CATSRDGYPSEQYF.

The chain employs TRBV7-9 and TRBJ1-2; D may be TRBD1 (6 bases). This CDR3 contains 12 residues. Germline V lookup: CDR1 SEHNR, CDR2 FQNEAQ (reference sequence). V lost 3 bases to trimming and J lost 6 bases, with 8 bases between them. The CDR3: CASSLDSNGYTF. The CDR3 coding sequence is TGTGCCAGCAGCTTGGACAGTAATGGCTACACCTTC.

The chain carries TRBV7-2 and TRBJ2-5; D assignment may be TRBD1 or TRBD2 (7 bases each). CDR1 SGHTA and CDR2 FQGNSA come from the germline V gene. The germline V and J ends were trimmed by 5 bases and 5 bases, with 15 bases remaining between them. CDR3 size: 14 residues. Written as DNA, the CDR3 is TGTGCCAGCAGCCACGCAGGGGGAGGGGAGACCCAGTACTTC. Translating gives CASSHAGGGETQYF.

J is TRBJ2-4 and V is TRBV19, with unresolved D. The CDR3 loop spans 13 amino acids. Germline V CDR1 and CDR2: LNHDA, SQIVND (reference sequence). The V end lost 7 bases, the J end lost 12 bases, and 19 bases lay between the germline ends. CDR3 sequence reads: CASTYQAEGPQYF. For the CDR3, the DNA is TGTGCCAGTACCTATCAGGCGGAAGGACCTCAGTACTTC.

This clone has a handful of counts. CDR3 sequence (DNA): TGTGCCAGCAGCCAAGATCTAGGGCAGCCCCAGCATTTT. Translation gives CASSQDLGQPQHF. The V and J genes are TRBV14 and TRBJ1-5; D gene uncertain. V was cut by 0 bases and J by 7 bases, with 7 bases left in between. Germline assignment: CDR1 SGHDN and CDR2 FVKESK. The CDR3 is 13 amino acids.

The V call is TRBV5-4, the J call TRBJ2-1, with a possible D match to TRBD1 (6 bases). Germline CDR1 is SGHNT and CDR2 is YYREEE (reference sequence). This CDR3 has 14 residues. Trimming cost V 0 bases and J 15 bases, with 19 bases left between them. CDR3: CASSLGQEVGSRFF. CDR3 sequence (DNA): TGTGCCAGCAGCTTGGGACAGGAAGTGGGGAGTAGGTTCTTC.

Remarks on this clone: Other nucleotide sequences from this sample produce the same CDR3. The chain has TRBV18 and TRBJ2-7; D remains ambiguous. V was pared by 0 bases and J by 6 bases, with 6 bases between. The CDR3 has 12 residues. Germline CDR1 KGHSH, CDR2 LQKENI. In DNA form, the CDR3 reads TGTGCCAGCTCACCACCGAGTCGCGAGCAGTACTTC. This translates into CASSPPSREQYF.

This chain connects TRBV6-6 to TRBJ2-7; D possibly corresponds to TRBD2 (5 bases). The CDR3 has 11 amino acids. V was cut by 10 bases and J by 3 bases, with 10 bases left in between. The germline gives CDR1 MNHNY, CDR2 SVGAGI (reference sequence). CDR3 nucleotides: TGTGCCACCGAGGGATTCTACGAGCAGTACTTC. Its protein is CATEGFYEQYF.

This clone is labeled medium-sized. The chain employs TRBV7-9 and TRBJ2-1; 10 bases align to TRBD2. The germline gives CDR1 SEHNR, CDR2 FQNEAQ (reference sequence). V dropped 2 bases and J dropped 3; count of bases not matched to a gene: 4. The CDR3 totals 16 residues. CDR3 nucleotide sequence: TGTGCCAGCAGCTTAAGACTAGCGGGTTACTACAATGAGCAGTTCTTC. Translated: CASSLRLAGYYNEQFF.